These T cell receptor beta chains were read from a single sample in a study of CD8 T cells in ankylosing spondylitis. Each CDR3 protein gets one entry after TCRdb re-called the 5' RACE reads with MiXCR. Seen here are approximately 520,000 distinct CDR3 sequences, 5.3% observed once, and the top ten hold under 4.5%. Sequences were obtained from blood, either unsorted or a sorted T cell fraction (not recorded which). Every receptor here comes from a male donor with ankylosing spondylitis. The CDR3 runs from the conserved cysteine through the conserved F or W. The order of the fields is J gene, V gene, clone size, D gene, CDR3 protein, CDR3 DNA. The D gene is left open where the match is weak. Not every row has a clone size; where given, it reads once, few, many or a size class.

>TRBJ1-5|TRBV24-1|many|NA
CATSDRQVVQPQHF
TGTGCCACCAGTGATCGACAGGTGGTTCAGCCCCAGCATTTT
>TRBJ1-2|TRBV19|NA|NA
CASSYPARGGAGNYYGYTF
TGTGCCAGTAGTTATCCGGCTCGAGGCGGGGCGGGGAACTACTATGGCTACACCTTC
>TRBJ1-1|TRBV11-1|few|NA
CASSLEGWADTEAFF
TGTGCCAGCAGCTTAGAAGGATGGGCAGACACTGAAGCTTTCTTT
>TRBJ2-7|TRBV28|few|NA
CASRYRHPSYEQYF
TGTGCCAGCAGGTACCGGCACCCCTCCTACGAGCAGTACTTC
>TRBJ2-1|TRBV3-1|NA|NA
CASSQDLSNEQFF
TGTGCCAGCAGCCAAGATCTAAGCAATGAGCAGTTCTTC
>TRBJ2-2|TRBV7-3|many|TRBD1
CASSPHPGTGNTGELFF
TGTGCCAGCAGCCCTCACCCCGGGACAGGGAACACCGGGGAGCTGTTTTTT
>TRBJ1-3|TRBV10-3|many|TRBD1
CAIRSLGTGAGNTIYF
TGTGCCATCAGATCCCTAGGGACAGGGGCTGGAAACACCATATATTTT
>TRBJ2-5|TRBV5-5|NA|NA
CAIGPGLRETQYF
TGTGCCATCGGCCCCGGACTCCGGGAGACCCAGTACTTC
>TRBJ1-5|TRBV12-3/TRBV12-4|many|TRBD1
CASSPRDRGFQPQHF
TGTGCCAGCTCGCCCCGGGACAGGGGGTTTCAGCCCCAGCATTTT
>TRBJ1-4|TRBV4-3|many|NA
CASSQEAGLGWEKLFF
TGCGCCAGCAGCCAAGAAGCCGGACTGGGATGGGAAAAACTGTTTTTT
>TRBJ1-1|TRBV18|many|TRBD1
CASSPTGVTEAFF
TGTGCCAGCTCGCCGACAGGGGTGACTGAAGCTTTCTTT
>TRBJ1-2|TRBV7-9|few|NA
CASSLKSSGYTF
TGTGCCAGCAGCTTAAAATCTTCCGGCTACACCTTC
>TRBJ2-7|TRBV20-1|many|NA
CSAALAYSYEQYF
TGCAGTGCCGCTTTAGCGTACTCCTACGAGCAGTACTTC
>TRBJ2-2|TRBV6-1|many|NA
CASRSITTNTGELFF
TGTGCCAGCAGATCTATAACAACGAACACCGGGGAGCTGTTTTTT
>TRBJ2-7|TRBV7-2|many|TRBD1
CASSSDRGIEQYF
TGTGCCAGCAGTTCTGACAGGGGAATCGAGCAGTACTTC
>TRBJ2-1|TRBV5-5|NA|NA
CAISPGVLCYNEQFF
TGTGCCATCAGCCCTGGGGTACTCTGCTACAATGAGCAGTTCTTC
>TRBJ2-1|TRBV29-1|many|NA
CSVSRSGYNEQFF
TGCAGCGTCAGTCGGAGCGGATACAATGAGCAGTTCTTC
>TRBJ1-1|TRBV11-2|many|NA
CASSFLDGANTEAFF
TGTGCCAGCAGCTTCCTCGACGGTGCGAACACTGAAGCTTTCTTT
>TRBJ2-7|TRBV5-6|many|TRBD1
CASSLDRGIYEQYF
TGTGCCAGCAGCTTGGACAGGGGAATCTACGAGCAGTACTTC
>TRBJ2-1|TRBV2|many|NA
CASREQPVNEQFF
TGTGCCAGCAGGGAGCAACCGGTCAATGAGCAGTTCTTC
>TRBJ1-4|TRBV29-1|many|NA
CSVVAYEKLFF
TGCAGCGTTGTGGCCTATGAAAAACTGTTTTTT
>TRBJ1-5|TRBV7-2|few|NA
CASSLEGHYQPQHF
TGTGCCAGCAGCTTAGAGGGTCACTATCAGCCCCAGCATTTT
>TRBJ2-2|TRBV5-1|many|NA
CASSSDRRLIHGGTTGELFF
TGCGCCAGCAGCTCCGACAGGAGGTTAATCCATGGCGGGACGACCGGGGAGCTGTTTTTT
>TRBJ1-2|TRBV5-4|many|NA
CASSLELTGNYGYTF
TGTGCCAGCAGCTTGGAGTTAACGGGAAACTATGGCTACACCTTC
>TRBJ2-2|TRBV12-3/TRBV12-4|many|TRBD2
CASSPRRSGGVAGELFF
TGTGCCAGCAGTCCCCGGCGGAGCGGGGGGGTGGCCGGGGAGCTGTTTTTT
>TRBJ2-7|TRBV30|few|NA
CAWNPGQSGAQYF
TGTGCCTGGAATCCGGGTCAATCGGGCGCCCAGTACTTC
>TRBJ1-1|TRBV13|many|NA
CASSLGAAEAFF
TGTGCCAGCAGCTTAGGAGCCGCTGAAGCTTTCTTT
>TRBJ2-3|TRBV6-1|few|TRBD1
CASSSWDRGTDTQYF
TGTGCCAGCAGCTCTTGGGACAGAGGCACAGATACGCAGTATTTT
>TRBJ1-1|TRBV6-5|few|NA
CASSYDMGGRAFF
TGTGCCAGCAGTTACGACATGGGGGGACGGGCTTTCTTT
>TRBJ2-3|TRBV2|many|TRBD1
CASREDRFTDTQYF
TGTGCCAGCAGGGAGGACAGGTTCACAGATACGCAGTATTTT
>TRBJ2-7|TRBV18|many|NA
CASSPPSQVEQYF
TGTGCCAGCTCACCACCGAGCCAGGTCGAGCAGTACTTC
>TRBJ2-2|TRBV10-3|many|TRBD2
CAISGVGTSGRQGTGELFF
TGTGCCATCAGTGGAGTAGGGACTAGCGGGAGACAGGGTACCGGGGAGCTGTTTTTT
>TRBJ2-1|TRBV11-2|many|TRBD1
CASGDRVNEQFF
TGTGCCAGTGGGGACAGGGTGAATGAGCAGTTCTTC